One sample yielded the 26 T cell receptor beta chains listed below, sequenced in a study of cytomegalovirus exposure and HLA in healthy donors. PCR amplification relied on 60 Vbeta primers (plus 13 Jbeta primers). The table came from immunoSEQ multiplex PCR; TCRdb's copy has only in-frame clones and leaves some out. Here the sample spans around 180,000 clones, over 60% being singletons. The sample consisted of PBMCs. These receptors were collected from a woman aged 40 to 49 in good health and CMV-seronegative.

In its sample, this clone was seen once. The V and J genes are TRBV2 and TRBJ2-2; TRBD2 matches 14 bases. Germline V lookup: CDR1 SNHLY, CDR2 FYNNEI. V lost 6 bases, J lost 6 bases, and 6 bases stayed unmatched. The CDR3 spans 16 residues. The CDR3 sequence is CASRDAGLAGAGELFF. The CDR3 DNA is TGTGCCAGCAGAGACGCGGGACTAGCGGGGGCCGGGGAGCTGTTTTTT. The variable domain in full, with the rest retrieved from reference TRBV2 and TRBJ2-2, is EPEVTQTPSHQVTQMGQEVILRCVPISNHLYFYWYRQILGQKVEFLVSFYNNEISEKSEIFDDQFSVERPDGSNFTLKIRSTKLEDSAMYFCASRDAGLAGAGELFFGEGSRLTVL.

J is TRBJ1-2 and V is TRBV5-4; TRBD1 agrees at 9 bases. With V trimmed by 5 bases and J by 8 bases, 7 bases remained unmatched. Germline-derived CDR1 and CDR2 are SGHNT and YYREEE (reference sequence). The CDR3 totals 13 residues. CDR3 protein: CASRQQGAVGYTF. For the CDR3, the DNA is TGTGCCAGCAGACAACAGGGGGCTGTCGGCTACACCTTC.

V and J are TRBV30 and TRBJ1-1; D not resolved. V shed 2 bases and J shed 1 base, with 11 bases lying between them. Per the germline V gene, CDR1 is GTSNPN and CDR2 is SVGIG (reference sequence). The CDR3 covers 14 residues. As DNA, the CDR3 is TGTGCCTGGAGTATGGGAGTTTGGAACACTGAAGCTTTCTTT. Its protein is CAWSMGVWNTEAFF.

The CDR3, as DNA: TGTGCCAGCAGTGAGACGGGAGAGACAGATACGCAGTATTTT. This codes for CASSETGETDTQYF. The chain recombines TRBV6-4 with TRBJ2-3, with D possibly matching TRBD2 (6 bases). Between the trimmed V and J ends, which lost 3 bases and 3 bases, there was a span of 10 bases. Germline values: CDR1 MRHNA, CDR2 SNTAGT. The CDR3 contains 14 residues.

As DNA, the CDR3 is TGTGCCACCTCAAGGATGGACAGGGCTAGCAATCAGCCCCAGCATTTT. This codes for CATSRMDRASNQPQHF. The chain couples TRBV2 to TRBJ1-5; the match to TRBD1 covers 8 bases. CDR1 and CDR2 (germline): SNHLY, FYNNEI. The CDR3 has 16 residues. Trimming removed 10 bases from V and 0 bases from J; junction bases left unmatched: 11. Looking up the rest from reference TRBV2 and TRBJ1-5 gives the full variable domain: EPEVTQTPSHQVTQMGQEVILRCVPISNHLYFYWYRQILGQKVEFLVSFYNNEISEKSEIFDDQFSVERPDGSNFTLKIRSTKLEDSAMYFCATSRMDRASNQPQHFGDGTRLSIL.

The chain links TRBV6-5 to TRBJ1-2; D might be TRBD1 (5 bases). Trimming removed 6 bases at V and 4 bases at J, with 18 bases between. Germline loops: CDR1 MNHEY, CDR2 SVGAGI. This CDR3 contains 15 residues. CDR3 loop: CASSPTRDRRYGYTF. CDR3 coding DNA: TGTGCCAGCAGCCCTACCCGCGACAGACGCTATGGCTACACCTTC.

The rearrangement uses TRBV5-1 and TRBJ2-4; weak D call: TRBD1 (6 bases). CDR3 size: 14 residues. Germline V gene lookup returns CDR1 SGHRS and CDR2 YFSETQ. V lost 4 bases and J lost 3, with 11 bases in between. This CDR3 is CASSERQDKNIQYF. The CDR3 DNA reads TGCGCCAGCAGCGAAAGACAGGACAAAAACATTCAGTACTTC.

The chain uses TRBV9 and TRBJ2-1; 14 bases map to TRBD2. Unmatched junction bases numbered 4, after V lost 0 bases and J lost 2 bases. The CDR3 is 18 residues long. Germline V gene data show CDR1 as SGDLS and CDR2 as YYNGEE. DNA of the CDR3: TGTGCCAGCAGCGTAGAGGGGACTAGCGGGAGCCCCTACAATGAGCAGTTCTTC. It is translated as CASSVEGTSGSPYNEQFF. The whole variable domain, remainder taken from reference TRBV9 and TRBJ2-1, is DSGVTQTPKHLITATGQRVTLRCSPRSGDLSVYWYQQSLDQGLQFLIQYYNGEERAKGNILERFSAQQFPDLHSELNLSSLELGDSALYFCASSVEGTSGSPYNEQFFGPGTRLTVL.

The V gene is TRBV5-1, the J gene TRBJ1-1, with 7 bases fitting TRBD1. The V segment lost 4 bases and the J segment 6 bases; nucleotides outside the gene matches: 6. Germline values: CDR1 SGHRS, CDR2 YFSETQ. CDR3 size: 13 residues. CDR3 nucleotides: TGCGCCAGCAGCCCAGGACAGGCTCCTGAAGCTTTCTTT. This translates into CASSPGQAPEAFF.

For this clone: The junction differs from germline at one of its ends, possibly a read error. The chain employs TRBV7-7 and TRBJ2-3, with 7 bases lining up with TRBD2. Germline lookup yields CDR1 SSHAT and CDR2 FNYEAQ (reference sequence). The CDR3 runs to 14 residues. CDR3 amino acids: CASSLGGGPDTQYF. The CDR3 region has the DNA TGTGCTAGCAGCTTGGGGGGAGGGCCAGATACGCAGTATTTT.

V is TRBV12-5 and J is TRBJ2-3; D is possibly TRBD1 (6 bases). The CDR3 has 14 residues. From germline, CDR1 is LGHNT and CDR2 FRNRAP. V lost 5 bases and J 0 bases, leaving 9 bases between the germline ends. CDR3 DNA: TGTGCTAGTGGTCTAGGACAGAGCACAGATACGCAGTATTTT. Translation: CASGLGQSTDTQYF.

The V gene is TRBV4-3, the J gene TRBJ2-2; TRBD2 matches at 8 bases. Unmatched junction bases numbered 5, after V lost 0 bases and J lost 2 bases. The germline V gene encodes CDR1 LGHNA and CDR2 YSLEER. The CDR3 has 17 residues. The CDR3 spells CASSQDRAGVNTGELFF. The DNA for the CDR3 is TGCGCCAGCAGCCAAGATCGAGCGGGAGTTAACACCGGGGAGCTGTTTTTT.

This clone was seen a single time. The chain combines TRBV19 with TRBJ1-3; TRBD1 matches 7 bases. Germline CDR1 is LNHDA and CDR2 is SQIVND (reference sequence). This CDR3 has 17 residues. V shed 1 base, J shed 0 bases, and the junction held 6 bases outside the gene matches. CDR3 nucleotide sequence: TGTGCCAGTAGTATAGGAAGGACAGGACTCTCTGGAAACACCATATATTTT. It yields the protein CASSIGRTGLSGNTIYF.

The chain carries TRBV30 and TRBJ2-1, with 7 bases fitting TRBD2. J lost 12 bases, V lost 0 bases, and 11 bases had no gene match. This CDR3 has 14 amino acids. Germline loops: CDR1 GTSNPN, CDR2 SVGIG (reference sequence). The CDR3 bases are TGTGCCTGGAGTGTGAGCGGGATCTGGGATGCGCAGTTCTTC. Protein sequence: CAWSVSGIWDAQFF.

The chain employs TRBV27 and TRBJ2-5, with D maybe TRBD1 (5 bases). The CDR3 loop spans 14 amino acids. V lost 7 bases to trimming and J lost 1 base, with 13 bases between them. Germline V gives CDR1 MNHEY, CDR2 SMNVEV (reference sequence). The chain's CDR3 is CASTPDRFQETQYF. CDR3 coding DNA: TGTGCCAGCACCCCTGACAGATTCCAAGAGACCCAGTACTTC.

A single count supports this clone. The chain recombines TRBV6-1 with TRBJ1-4; D perhaps matches TRBD1 (5 bases). CDR3 size: 16 residues. V was pared by 4 bases and J by 8 bases, with 20 bases between. Germline V CDR1 and CDR2: MNHNS, SASEGT. The DNA for the CDR3 is TGTGCCAGCAGTGTTCTTATAGGAGGGGTTTTCGAAAAACTGTTTTTT. This sequence encodes CASSVLIGGVFEKLFF.

This chain's CDR3 is CASSLAGSTDTQYF. CDR3 DNA: TGTGCCAGCAGTTTAGCGGGGAGCACAGATACGCAGTATTTT. The rearrangement links TRBV2 to TRBJ2-3; 8 bases map to TRBD2. This CDR3 comprises 14 residues. The V gene's germline CDR1 is SNHLY and CDR2 FYNNEI. V trimming: 5 bases; J trimming: 0 bases; junction bases outside the gene matches: 1.

In its sample, this clone was seen once. The chain joins TRBV5-1 to TRBJ2-5; D remains ambiguous. This CDR3 is built from 13 residues. Germline CDR1 is SGHRS and CDR2 is YFSETQ. Trimming removed 5 bases from V and 1 base from J, with 9 bases in between. CDR3 bases: TGCGCCAGCAGGGTCGACACCCAAGAGACCCAGTACTTC. This translates into CASRVDTQETQYF.

V gene TRBV11-3 combines with J gene TRBJ1-1; D not resolved. Germline CDR1 reads SGHNT; CDR2 reads YENEEA. Deletions cut 5 bases from V and 1 base from J, with 11 bases between. The CDR3 spans 14 residues. CDR3 sequence (DNA): TGTGCCAGCAGCACGTGGGAGGGGAACACTGAAGCTTTCTTT. Amino acids: CASSTWEGNTEAFF.

The chain is built from TRBV27 and TRBJ1-5, with D maybe TRBD1 (6 bases). V was cut by 7 bases and J by 0 bases, with 13 bases left in between. Germline V lookup: CDR1 MNHEY, CDR2 SMNVEV (reference sequence). The CDR3 is made up of 15 amino acids. CDR3 loop: CASTPQGRSNQPQHF. The CDR3 coding sequence is TGTGCCAGCACCCCCCAGGGGCGTAGCAATCAGCCCCAGCATTTT.

The genes are TRBV19 and TRBJ1-3; maybe TRBD1 (6 bases). Trimming removed 8 bases from V and 7 bases from J, with 12 bases in between. The CDR3 covers 12 residues. The germline V gene has CDR1 LNHDA and CDR2 SQIVND (reference sequence). DNA for the CDR3: TGTGCCAGTGTAGGGGGAGGGAACACCATATATTTT. Its protein is CASVGGGNTIYF.

The V gene is TRBV15, the J gene TRBJ1-5; no definite D call. Germline-derived CDR1 and CDR2 are LNHNV and YYDKDF (reference sequence). The CDR3 spans 16 residues. Trimming took off 5 bases at V and 0 bases at J, with 14 bases between the two ends. Here the CDR3 reads CATSDLRDISNQPQHF. The CDR3 DNA sequence: TGTGCCACCAGCGATTTAAGAGATATTAGCAATCAGCCCCAGCATTTT.

The DNA for the CDR3 is TGTGCCAGCAGCTTCGGAGGGACTAGCGGGAGGGGAAATGAGCAGTTCTTC. This encodes CASSFGGTSGRGNEQFF. V and J are TRBV7-9 and TRBJ2-1; 16 nucleotides align to TRBD2. V lost 3 bases to trimming and J lost 7 bases; unmatched junction nucleotides: 6. Per the germline V gene, CDR1 is SEHNR and CDR2 is FQNEAQ (reference sequence). This CDR3 contains 17 residues.

DNA for the CDR3: TGCGCCAGCACTTTCCTACCGACTAGCACAGATACGCAGTATTTT. It is translated as CASTFLPTSTDTQYF. The chain links TRBV5-1 to TRBJ2-3, with D unresolved. V shed 6 bases and J shed 0 bases, with 14 bases lying between them. This CDR3 has 15 amino acids. CDR1 and CDR2 from the germline V gene are SGHRS and YFSETQ. Full variable domain (remainder filled in from reference TRBV5-1 and TRBJ2-3): KAGVTQTPRYLIKTRGQQVTLSCSPISGHRSVSWYQQTPGQGLQFLFEYFSETQRNKGNFPGRFSGRQFSNSRSEMNVSTLELGDSALYLCASTFLPTSTDTQYFGPGTRLTVL.

This clone was recorded a few times. The V and J genes are TRBV5-6 and TRBJ1-1; weak D call: TRBD1 (6 bases). This CDR3 is built from 14 residues. Germline V gene data show CDR1 as SGHDT and CDR2 as YYEEEE. V shed 5 bases and J shed 0 bases, with 11 bases lying between them. CDR3 in DNA: TGTGCCAGCAGTTTCGGACAGATGAACACTGAAGCTTTCTTT. It codes for CASSFGQMNTEAFF.

The V call is TRBV6-1, the J call TRBJ2-2; TRBD1 might be the D (6 bases). The CDR3 loop spans 15 amino acids. V was cut by 3 bases and J by 1 base, with 9 bases left in between. In germline, CDR1 is MNHNS, CDR2 SASEGT. The CDR3: CASSDSTGNTGELFF. For the CDR3, the DNA is TGTGCCAGCAGTGACTCGACAGGGAACACCGGGGAGCTGTTTTTT.